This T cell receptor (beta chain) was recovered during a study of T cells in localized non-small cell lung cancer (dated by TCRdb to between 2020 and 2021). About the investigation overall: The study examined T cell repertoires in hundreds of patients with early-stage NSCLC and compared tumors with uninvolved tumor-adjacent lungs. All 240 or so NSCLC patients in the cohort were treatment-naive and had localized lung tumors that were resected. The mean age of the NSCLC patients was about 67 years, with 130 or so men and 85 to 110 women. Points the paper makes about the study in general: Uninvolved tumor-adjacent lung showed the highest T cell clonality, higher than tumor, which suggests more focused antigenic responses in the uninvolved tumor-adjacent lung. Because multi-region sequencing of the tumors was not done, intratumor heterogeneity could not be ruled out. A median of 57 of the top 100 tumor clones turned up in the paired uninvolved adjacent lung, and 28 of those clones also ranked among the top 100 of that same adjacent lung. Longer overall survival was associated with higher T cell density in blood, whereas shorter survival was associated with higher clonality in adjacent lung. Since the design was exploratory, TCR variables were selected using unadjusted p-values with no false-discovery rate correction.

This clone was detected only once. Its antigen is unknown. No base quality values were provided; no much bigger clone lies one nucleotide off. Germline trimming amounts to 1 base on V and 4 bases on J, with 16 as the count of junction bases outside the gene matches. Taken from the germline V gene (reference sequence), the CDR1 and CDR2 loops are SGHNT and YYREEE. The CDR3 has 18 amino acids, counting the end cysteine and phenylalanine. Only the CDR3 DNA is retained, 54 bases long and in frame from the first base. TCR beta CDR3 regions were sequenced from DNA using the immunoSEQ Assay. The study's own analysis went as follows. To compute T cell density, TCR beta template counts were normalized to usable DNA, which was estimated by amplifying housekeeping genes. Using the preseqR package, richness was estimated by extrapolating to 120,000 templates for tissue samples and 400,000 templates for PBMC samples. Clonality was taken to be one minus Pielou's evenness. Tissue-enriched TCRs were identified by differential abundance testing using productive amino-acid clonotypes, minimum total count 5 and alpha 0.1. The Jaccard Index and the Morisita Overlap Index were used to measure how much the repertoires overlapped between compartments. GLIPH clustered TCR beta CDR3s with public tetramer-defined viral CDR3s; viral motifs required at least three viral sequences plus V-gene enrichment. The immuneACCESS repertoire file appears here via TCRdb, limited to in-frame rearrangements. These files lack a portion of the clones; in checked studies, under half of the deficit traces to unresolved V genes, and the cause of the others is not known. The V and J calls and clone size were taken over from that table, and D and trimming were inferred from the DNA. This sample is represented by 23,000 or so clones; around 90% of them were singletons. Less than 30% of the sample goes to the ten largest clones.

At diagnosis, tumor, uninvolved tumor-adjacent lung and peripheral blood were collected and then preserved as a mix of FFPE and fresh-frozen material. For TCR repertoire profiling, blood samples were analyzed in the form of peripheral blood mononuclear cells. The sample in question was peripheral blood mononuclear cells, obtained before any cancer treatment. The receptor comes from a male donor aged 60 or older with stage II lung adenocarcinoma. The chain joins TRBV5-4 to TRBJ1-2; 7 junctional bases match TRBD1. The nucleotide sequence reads TGTGCCAGCAGCTTGAGTGTAGGGACAGCCCCAATTAGCTATGGCTACACCTTC. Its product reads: CASSLSVGTAPISYGYTF.